One TCR beta chain is described in this entry. Its target is not known. Trimming stripped 5 bases from V and 4 bases from J, with 14 bases between. The CDR3 length is 14 residues. Germline V gene data show CDR1 as SEHNR and CDR2 as FQNEAQ (reference sequence). TCRdb passed the reads through MiXCR, listing each CDR3 protein once. The repertoire includes 100,000 or so distinct CDR3 sequences, around 32% of them detected once, and over 60% sits in the top ten. This entry is derived from a study of T cell repertoires in cytomegalovirus infection. As for the study in general: It was recently identified HLA-C-restricted and well-studied HLA-B-restricted CMV epitopes that the study used. Overall study findings and caveats: Within the response measured ex vivo, HLA-C-restricted CMV-specific TCR beta clonotypes were dominant. The study identified carriers of CMV plus the relevant HLA from cumulative public TCR beta family frequency.

Source: CD8+ T cells from cultured PBMCs, taken from culture after CMV antigen stimulation. This clonotype originated in a human donor in good health (CMV status not recorded). Some clones in this sample may be carry-over from other donors' samples. This chain joins TRBV7-9 and TRBJ2-5; D might be TRBD2 (5 bases). The CDR3 is CASSPIGGGETQYF. CDR3 in DNA: TGTGCCAGCAGCCCCATTGGCGGAGGAGAGACCCAGTACTTC.